Listed below are T cell receptor beta chains from one sample, sequenced in a study of shared clonotypes between healthy human individuals. Libraries were prepared by immunoSEQ multiplex PCR; TCRdb keeps only in-frame clonotypes and omits some of them. The table includes about 2.3 million clones, more than 85% detected once. The sample consisted of naive CD4+ T cells from PBMCs. The origin of the receptors is a man aged 18 to 35 in good health. Some clones in this sample may be carry-over from other donors' samples. CDR3s leave out the opening cysteine and the closing phenylalanine or tryptophan. Clone size is not always given. Where it is, it says once, few, many or a class for expanded clones.

TRBV28	TRBJ2-1	-	ASSSTASGYNEQF
TRBV2	TRBJ1-1	-	ASSASPIGQGSSF
TRBV30	TRBJ1-5	-	AWSRKPSNQPQH
TRBV11-2	TRBJ2-4	-	ASSLRDRGQGIQY
TRBV28	TRBJ2-3	-	ASSLSGTGVTDTQY
TRBV27	TRBJ2-7	-	ASSFHGRESYEQY
TRBV28	TRBJ2-7	-	ASSWSLAGPYEQY
TRBV10-1	TRBJ1-5	-	ASSESKGGQPQH
TRBV30	TRBJ2-7	-	AWSVGQSYEQY
TRBV10-3	TRBJ2-7	-	AISEPRDYQSYEQY
TRBV5-1	TRBJ2-1	-	ASSLAHPSSYNEQF
TRBV27	TRBJ2-7	-	ASSFSYPIYEQY
TRBV6-1	TRBJ2-5	-	ASSDGTSGRGTQY
TRBV11-2	TRBJ2-3	-	ASSLQRLAGTDTQY
TRBV6-5	TRBJ2-5	-	ASSSGGAGKETQY
TRBV6-1	TRBJ2-3	-	ASSEGAGPSTDTQY
TRBV6-5	TRBJ1-3	-	ASTVPGGNTIY
TRBV7-2	TRBJ2-7	-	ASSSSSGETSYEQY
TRBV28	TRBJ2-4	-	ASSSPRMNIQY
TRBV11-2	TRBJ1-2	once	ASSLVLDNYGYT
TRBV28	TRBJ2-2	-	ASTDRANTGELF
TRBV7-8	TRBJ2-2	-	ASSERGLRTANTGELF
TRBV2	TRBJ2-1	-	ASSVAGASYNEQF
TRBV4-1	TRBJ1-1	-	ASRLGQVNTEAF
TRBV7-9	TRBJ2-7	-	ASSLIGRPEGKTYEQY
TRBV5-1	TRBJ2-2	-	ASSGGQTNTGELF
TRBV7-4	TRBJ1-4	-	ASSSSGILSATNEKLF
TRBV28	TRBJ2-7	-	ASSLRTGNYEQY
TRBV15	TRBJ2-5	-	ATSRGDLTQY
TRBV7-2	TRBJ2-2	-	ASSWVVGAGTGELF
TRBV6-5	TRBJ2-1	once	AIPRQCSYNEQF
TRBV5-1	TRBJ2-3	-	ASSSQGSTDTQY
TRBV7-8	TRBJ2-5	-	ASSTQPQQGGTQY
TRBV7-2	TRBJ1-2	-	ASSLGTGRNYGYT
TRBV5-1	TRBJ2-5	few	ASSLAGQQETQY
TRBV18	TRBJ2-7	-	ASSRTAAYEQY
TRBV28	TRBJ1-5	-	ASKMGRFYNQPQH
TRBV7-8	TRBJ2-5	-	ASRRLGDRGSETQY
TRBV5-1	TRBJ2-7	-	ASGDDRGSYEQY
TRBV11-2	TRBJ1-2	-	ASSLGVRGRGYT
TRBV7-9	TRBJ2-3	-	ASSLAGADTQY
TRBV18	TRBJ1-2	once	ASSPSGTEYGYT
TRBV2	TRBJ2-3	-	ASGDRDSTDTQY
TRBV7-2	TRBJ2-7	-	ASSFLSGAREQY
TRBV6-1	TRBJ2-5	-	ASSGAIAGGGETQY
TRBV5-1	TRBJ1-1	-	ASGRGTGDTEAF
TRBV6-5	TRBJ1-1	-	ASRTTGLGTEAF
TRBV30	TRBJ2-5	-	AWGGTSGSQETQY
TRBV2	TRBJ1-5	-	ASNEGGQPQH
TRBV6-1	TRBJ2-2	-	ASRSGQHTGELF